This T cell receptor (beta chain) comes out of a study of cytomegalovirus exposure and HLA in healthy donors. About the study: The same platform was used for the 100 to 150 validation repertoires and the 500 to 700 first-cohort repertoires, a later analysis reported. Study-level findings and limits: Per published reports, the classifier diagnosed cytomegalovirus status with high specificity and sensitivity. One later analysis, an examination of the 100 to 150 validation repertoires, found that first-cohort TCR clusters tended to co-occur in them. The study put around 180 TCR beta chains on its list as cytomegalovirus-associated.

On this clone itself: Its antigen is unknown.

Trimming took off 3 bases at V and 0 bases at J, with 11 bases between the two ends. The germline CDR1 and CDR2 sequences are SNHLY and FYNNEI. This CDR3 has 15 residues. The table came from immunoSEQ multiplex PCR; TCRdb's copy has only in-frame clones and leaves some out. The sample has over 70,000 clones, around 94% seen once. The chain carries TRBV2 and TRBJ1-1; D gene unclear. Input material: PBMCs. The source of this sequence is a woman aged 18 to 35 in good health and CMV-seronegative. The CDR3 nucleotides read TGTGCCAGCAGTGATTCACATCGCATGAACACTGAAGCTTTCTTT. As protein: CASSDSHRMNTEAFF. Drawing the rest from reference TRBV2 and TRBJ1-1, the complete variable domain is EPEVTQTPSHQVTQMGQEVILRCVPISNHLYFYWYRQILGQKVEFLVSFYNNEISEKSEIFDDQFSVERPDGSNFTLKIRSTKLEDSAMYFCASSDSHRMNTEAFFGQGTRLTVV.